Following are 21 T cell receptor beta chains from one sample sequenced in a study of molecular identifiers for immune sequencing clone quantification. A single record per CDR3 protein comes from TCRdb applying MiXCR to the PCR reads. The profile shows approximately 41,000 distinct CDR3 sequences, roughly a fifth of them singletons. Sequencing input: naive CD8+ T cells from blood, with Jurkat cell RNA spiked in. Stated subset: FACS-sorted CD8+CD4-CCR7+CD45RA+ naive T cells. The receptors here all came from a human donor in good health. Some libraries in this study had Jurkat cell RNA spiked in.

A few counts support this clonotype. One base away lies a much larger clone, so this may be a sequencing read error. The rearrangement uses TRBV4-3 and TRBJ2-7; no firm D call. Germline V gene data show CDR1 as LGHNA and CDR2 as YSLEER. The CDR3 has 14 residues. Here the CDR3 reads CASSQDYNSCEQYF. The CDR3 DNA reads TGCGCCAGCAGCCAAGACTATAACTCCTGCGAGCAGTACTTC.

In its sample, this clonotype was seen many times. The chain joins TRBV27 to TRBJ2-3, with TRBD2 matching over 13 bases. CDR1 MNHEY and CDR2 SMNVEV come from the germline V gene (reference sequence). V lost 8 bases and J lost 0; bases outside the gene matches: 8. The CDR3 has 17 amino acids. The CDR3 sequence: CASWGLAGPSSTDTQYF. The CDR3 region has the DNA TGTGCCAGCTGGGGACTAGCGGGACCCTCTAGCACAGATACGCAGTATTTT.

This clonotype showed up many times. The genes are TRBV7-2 and TRBJ2-7, with D possibly being TRBD1 or TRBD2 (5 bases each). Deletions cut 5 bases from V and 1 base from J, with 12 bases between. This CDR3 spans 14 amino acids. The germline gives CDR1 SGHTA, CDR2 FQGNSA. For the CDR3, the DNA is TGTGCCAGCAGCGCCCGGGACGGATCCTACGAGCAGTACTTC. Translated, it gives CASSARDGSYEQYF.

This clonotype was observed many times. The genes are TRBV27 and TRBJ2-2, with 10 bases aligning to TRBD2. CDR1 is MNHEY and CDR2 is SMNVEV in the germline V gene (reference sequence). The CDR3 is 16 amino acids. V dropped 0 bases and J dropped 7; count of bases not matched to a gene: 5. The CDR3 sequence: CASSLSGLANRGELFF. DNA for the CDR3: TGTGCCAGCAGTTTATCGGGACTAGCGAATCGCGGGGAGCTGTTTTTT.

In this sample, this clonotype turned up many times. V and J are TRBV7-9 and TRBJ1-5, with 7 bases lining up with TRBD1. Trimming at V came to 1 base and at J to 7 bases, leaving 4 bases not matched to a gene. Looked up from germline, CDR1 is SEHNR and CDR2 is FQNEAQ (reference sequence). The CDR3 covers 14 residues. CDR3 nucleotides: TGTGCCAGCAGCTTAGGACAGGGCCAACAGCCCCAGCATTTT. This translates into CASSLGQGQQPQHF.

This clonotype was counted ten times or more. The rearrangement uses TRBV7-2 and TRBJ2-7; 12 bases are a match to TRBD2. Per the germline V gene, CDR1 is SGHTA and CDR2 is FQGNSA. Trimming took 4 bases from V and 1 from J; bases not matched to a gene: 2. The CDR3 has 15 residues. The CDR3 sequence is CASSWGLAGSYEQYF. In DNA, the CDR3 is TGTGCCAGCAGCTGGGGACTAGCGGGTTCCTACGAGCAGTACTTC.

This clonotype was counted at least ten times. The chain has TRBV6-5 and TRBJ2-7; D gene unclear. In germline, CDR1 is MNHEY, CDR2 SVGAGI. Trimming shortened V by 1 base and J by 3 bases, and 19 bases separated the two germline ends. The CDR3 extends over 17 amino acids. The CDR3 DNA is TGTGCCAGCAGTTACTTCCCACAATCCGCAGCCGGCTACGAGCAGTACTTC. The encoded protein is CASSYFPQSAAGYEQYF.

This clonotype was observed a few times. This chain uses TRBV27 with TRBJ1-1, with 7 bases that match TRBD1. Germline-derived CDR1 and CDR2 are MNHEY and SMNVEV (reference sequence). CDR3 length: 17 residues. V shed 4 bases and J 0 bases; nucleotides not matched to a gene: 11. CDR3 loop: CASSSLQRGPMNTEAFF. CDR3 coding DNA: TGTGCCAGCAGTTCCCTCCAGAGGGGGCCTATGAACACTGAAGCTTTCTTT.

As for this clonotype: A much larger clone differs by one base, so this may be a read error. V usage is TRBV2 and J usage is TRBJ1-4, with TRBD1 matching 9 bases. Germline assignment: CDR1 SNHLY and CDR2 FYNNEI. The CDR3 is 15 residues long. CDR3 DNA: TGTGCCAGCAGTGAGTACGGGACAGGGAATGAAAAACCGTTTTTT. It is translated as CASSEYGTGNEKPFF.

This clonotype was seen more than once but under ten times. The chain is built from TRBV28 and TRBJ2-1; TRBD1 or TRBD2 may be the D gene (6 bases each). V lost 8 bases, J lost 8 bases, and 22 bases lay in between. This CDR3 is built from 15 residues. The germline CDR1 and CDR2 sequences are MDHEN and SYDVKM. CDR3 DNA: TGTGCCAGCTGGGGGGCGGGAAGCCTTTGGGATGAGCAGTTCTTC. Encoded protein: CASWGAGSLWDEQFF.

There are many counts of this clonotype. This chain connects TRBV9 to TRBJ2-3, with TRBD2 as a possible D gene (5 bases). Trimming cost V 4 bases and J 4 bases, with 10 bases left between them. The CDR3 is 13 amino acids. Per the germline V gene, CDR1 is SGDLS and CDR2 is YYNGEE. The CDR3 DNA sequence: TGTGCCAGCAGCCCTCGGCGGGCAGATACGCAGTATTTT. It encodes CASSPRRADTQYF.

This clonotype was detected ten times or more. CDR3 amino acids: CASSPGGGALAKNIQYF. CDR3 coding DNA: TGTGCCAGCAGCCCAGGTGGAGGGGCTCTAGCCAAAAACATTCAGTACTTC. This chain joins TRBV7-7 and TRBJ2-4, with D possibly being TRBD2 (6 bases). V was trimmed by 5 bases and J by 0 bases, leaving 17 bases between them. The CDR3 contains 17 residues. Germline V CDR1 and CDR2: SSHAT, FNYEAQ (reference sequence). The full variable domain, completed using reference TRBV7-7 and TRBJ2-4, is GAGVSQSPRYKVTKRGQDVTLRCDPISSHATLYWYQQALGQGPEFLTYFNYEAQPDKSGLPSDRFSAERPEGSISTLTIQRTEQRDSAMYRCASSPGGGALAKNIQYFGAGTRLSVL.

The chain couples TRBV5-4 to TRBJ2-7; the match to TRBD1 covers 8 bases. There are 14 residues in the CDR3. Germline lookup yields CDR1 SGHNT and CDR2 YYREEE (reference sequence). The V gene end was trimmed by 0 bases and the J gene end by 3 bases; junction bases not matched to a gene: 2. The chain's CDR3 is CASSLDRGYYEQYF. In DNA, the CDR3 is TGTGCCAGCAGCTTGGACAGGGGGTACTACGAGCAGTACTTC.

This clonotype was seen many times. The rearrangement uses TRBV7-9 and TRBJ2-5, with D perhaps matching TRBD2 (6 bases). Trimming pared 0 bases from V and 1 base from J, leaving 12 bases between. The germline CDR1 and CDR2 sequences are SEHNR and FQNEAQ (reference sequence). This CDR3 has 16 amino acids. In nucleotides, the CDR3 is TGTGCCAGCAGCTTAGCGAGGGGAGGTACCCAAGAGACCCAGTACTTC. Amino acids: CASSLARGGTQETQYF.

In this sample, this clonotype turned up many times. The rearrangement links TRBV7-2 to TRBJ2-5; D gene uncertain. Germline V lookup: CDR1 SGHTA, CDR2 FQGNSA. CDR3 size: 13 residues. Trimming pared 7 bases from V and 6 bases from J, leaving 15 bases between. The CDR3 spells CASTLDHPQTQYF. The CDR3 DNA reads TGTGCCAGCACCCTTGACCACCCACAGACCCAGTACTTC.

This clonotype was counted at least ten times. The V call is TRBV7-9, the J call TRBJ2-2; a possible D gene is TRBD1 (5 bases). This CDR3 is built from 12 residues. Deletions cut 7 bases from V and 4 bases from J, with 7 bases between. Per germline, CDR1 SEHNR and CDR2 FQNEAQ (reference sequence). The CDR3 nucleotides are TGTGCCAGCAAGGGGATCACCGGGGAGCTGTTTTTT. The encoded protein is CASKGITGELFF.

This clonotype was counted many times. V is TRBV6-5 and J is TRBJ2-2, with D possibly being TRBD2 (6 bases). This CDR3 contains 13 residues. Trimming cost V 2 bases and J 5 bases, with 6 bases left between them. Germline assignment: CDR1 MNHEY and CDR2 SVGAGI. The chain's CDR3 is CASSYAGTGELFF. CDR3 nucleotides: TGTGCCAGCAGTTACGCGGGGACCGGGGAGCTGTTTTTT.

Notes on this clonotype: This may come from a read error, since a much larger clone is one base off. V is TRBV20-1 and J is TRBJ2-3; TRBD1 is a possible D gene (6 bases). V lost 3 bases to trimming and J lost 7 bases, with 14 bases between them. CDR3 size: 13 residues. Germline V gene lookup returns CDR1 DFQATT and CDR2 SNEGSKA (reference sequence). For the CDR3, the DNA is TGCAGTGCTAGGGACAGCCTTACAAATACGCAGTATTTT. Translation gives CSARDSLTNTQYF.

This clonotype appeared many times. V is TRBV11-2 and J is TRBJ2-1, with a weak D call TRBD2 (6 bases). CDR1 is SGHAT, CDR2 FQNNGV, per germline. The CDR3 has 17 residues. The V end was cut by 1 base, the J end by 0 bases, with 13 bases between. The CDR3 is CASSLGPPDYSYNEQFF. The DNA for the CDR3 is TGTGCCAGCAGCTTAGGTCCACCGGACTACTCCTACAATGAGCAGTTCTTC.

The table lists this clonotype with many counts. This chain uses TRBV7-8 with TRBJ1-1; D gene unclear. CDR1 is SGHVS, CDR2 FQNEAQ, per germline. There are 18 residues in the CDR3. Trimming cost V 1 base and J 4 bases, with 22 bases left between them. CDR3 in DNA: TGTGCCAGCAGCTTAGTGCCTTGGGCAGGTGGTGTGGGCACTGAAGCTTTCTTT. Its translation: CASSLVPWAGGVGTEAFF.

This clonotype was seen many times. The chain has TRBV20-1 and TRBJ1-5; D is ambiguous. This CDR3 spans 16 amino acids. Germline V gene sequence: CDR1 DFQATT, CDR2 SNEGSKA (reference sequence). The V end was cut by 1 base, the J end by 1 base, with 14 bases between. Here the CDR3 DNA reads TGCAGTGCTAGAGTATTTGAGGGCGACAGCAATCAGCCCCAGCATTTT. This sequence encodes CSARVFEGDSNQPQHF.